This entry describes one T cell receptor (beta chain). Method: immunoSEQ multiplex PCR; TCRdb's copy keeps in-frame clones and lacks some. The profile shows about 39,000 clones, 70% to 80% of them singletons. The data were taken from a study of T cells in localized non-small cell lung cancer. The ends were cut back, 3 bases at V and 3 bases at J, with 12 bases in the middle. Per germline, CDR1 MDHEN and CDR2 SYDVKM. There are 14 residues in the CDR3. The sample here was PBMCs, taken before any cancer treatment. The sequence came from a woman aged 35 to 75 with stage II squamous cell lung carcinoma. The chain uses TRBV28 and TRBJ2-7; D possibly corresponds to TRBD2 (6 bases). In nucleotides, the CDR3 is TGTGCCAGCAGTTTGCGGGACCGAGACTACGAGCAGTACTTC. Translating gives CASSLRDRDYEQYF.